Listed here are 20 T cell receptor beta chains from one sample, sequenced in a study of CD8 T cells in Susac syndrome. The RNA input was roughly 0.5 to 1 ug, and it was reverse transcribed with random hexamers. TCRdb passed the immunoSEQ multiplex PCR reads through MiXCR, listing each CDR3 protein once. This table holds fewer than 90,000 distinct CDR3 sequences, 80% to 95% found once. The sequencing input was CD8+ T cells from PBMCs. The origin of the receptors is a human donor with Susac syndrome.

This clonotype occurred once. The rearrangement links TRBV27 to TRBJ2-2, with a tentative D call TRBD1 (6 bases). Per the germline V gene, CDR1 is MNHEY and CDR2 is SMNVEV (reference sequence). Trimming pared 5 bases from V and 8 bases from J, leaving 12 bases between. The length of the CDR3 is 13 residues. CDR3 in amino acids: CASSLGTLGELFF. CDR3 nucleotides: TGTGCCAGCAGTCTAGGGACATTGGGGGAGCTGTTTTTT.

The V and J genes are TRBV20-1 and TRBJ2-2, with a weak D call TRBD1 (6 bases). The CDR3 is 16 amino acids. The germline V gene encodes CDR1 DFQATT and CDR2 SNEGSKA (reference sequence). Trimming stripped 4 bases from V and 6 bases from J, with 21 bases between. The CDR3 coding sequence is TGCAGTGCTACCCCTTCGGACAGAAGGTGGCCCGGGGAGCTGTTTTTT. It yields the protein CSATPSDRRWPGELFF.

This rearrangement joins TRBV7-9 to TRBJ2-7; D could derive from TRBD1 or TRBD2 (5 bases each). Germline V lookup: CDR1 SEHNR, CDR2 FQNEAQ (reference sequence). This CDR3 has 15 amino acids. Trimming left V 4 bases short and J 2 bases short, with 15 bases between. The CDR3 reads CASSSKRGSPYEQYF. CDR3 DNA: TGTGCCAGCAGCTCAAAGAGGGGAAGCCCCTACGAGCAGTACTTC. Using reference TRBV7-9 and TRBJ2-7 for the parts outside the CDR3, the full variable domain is DTGVSQNPRHKITKRGQNVTFRCDPISEHNRLYWYRQTLGQGPEFLTYFQNEAQLEKSRLLSDRFSAERPKGSFSTLEIQRTEQGDSAMYLCASSSKRGSPYEQYFGPGTRLTVT.

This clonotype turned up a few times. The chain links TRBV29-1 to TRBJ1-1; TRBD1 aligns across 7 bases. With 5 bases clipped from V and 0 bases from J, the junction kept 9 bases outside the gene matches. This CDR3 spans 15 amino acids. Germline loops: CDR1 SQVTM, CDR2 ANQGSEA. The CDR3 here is CSVLEGGAMNTEAFF. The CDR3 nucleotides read TGCAGCGTTTTGGAAGGGGGCGCAATGAACACTGAAGCTTTCTTT. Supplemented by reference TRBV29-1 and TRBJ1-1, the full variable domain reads SAVISQKPSRDICQRGTSLTIQCQVDSQVTMMFWYRQQPGQSLTLIATANQGSEATYESGFVIDKFPISRPNLTFSTLTVSNMSPEDSSIYLCSVLEGGAMNTEAFFGQGTRLTVV.

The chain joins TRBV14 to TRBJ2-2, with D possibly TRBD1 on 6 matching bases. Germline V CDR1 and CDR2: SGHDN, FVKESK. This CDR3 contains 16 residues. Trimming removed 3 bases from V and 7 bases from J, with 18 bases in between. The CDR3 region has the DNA TGTGCCAGCAGCCATACTCGGACGTTAGGGGGCGGGGAGCTGTTTTTT. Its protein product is CASSHTRTLGGGELFF.

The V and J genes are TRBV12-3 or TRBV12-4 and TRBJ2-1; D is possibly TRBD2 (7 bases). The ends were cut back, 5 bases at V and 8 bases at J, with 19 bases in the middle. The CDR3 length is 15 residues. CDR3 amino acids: CASSPSRGGIHEQFF. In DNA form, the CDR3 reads TGTGCCAGCAGTCCCTCGAGGGGGGGTATTCATGAGCAGTTCTTC.

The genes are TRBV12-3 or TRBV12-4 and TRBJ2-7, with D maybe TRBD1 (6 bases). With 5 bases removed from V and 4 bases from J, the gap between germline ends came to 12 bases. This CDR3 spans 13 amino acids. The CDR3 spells CASSRDTGYEQYF. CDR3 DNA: TGTGCCAGCAGTAGGGACACCGGGTACGAGCAGTACTTC.

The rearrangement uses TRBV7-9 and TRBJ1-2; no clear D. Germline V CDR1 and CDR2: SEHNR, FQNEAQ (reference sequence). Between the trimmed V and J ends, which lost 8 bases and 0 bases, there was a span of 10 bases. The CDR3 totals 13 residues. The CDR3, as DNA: TGTGCCAGCCTTGAAAGTTCTAACTATGGCTACACCTTC. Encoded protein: CASLESSNYGYTF. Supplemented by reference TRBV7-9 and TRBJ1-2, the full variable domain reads DTGVSQNPRHKITKRGQNVTFRCDPISEHNRLYWYRQTLGQGPEFLTYFQNEAQLEKSRLLSDRFSAERPKGSFSTLEIQRTEQGDSAMYLCASLESSNYGYTFGSGTRLTVV.

The CDR3 sequence is CATQRGRAGELFF. The CDR3 bases are TGTGCCACCCAGCGCGGACGGGCCGGGGAGCTGTTTTTT. The rearrangement uses TRBV19 and TRBJ2-2; D remains ambiguous. The CDR3 extends over 13 amino acids. Trimming pared 10 bases from V and 6 bases from J, leaving 15 bases between. Per germline, CDR1 LNHDA and CDR2 SQIVND (reference sequence).

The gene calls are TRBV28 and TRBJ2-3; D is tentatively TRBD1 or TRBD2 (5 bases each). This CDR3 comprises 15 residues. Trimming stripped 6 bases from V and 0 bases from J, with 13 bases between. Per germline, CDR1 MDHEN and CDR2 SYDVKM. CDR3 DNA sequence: TGTGCCAGCAGCCGGGACCACCCGAGCACAGATACGCAGTATTTT. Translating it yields CASSRDHPSTDTQYF.

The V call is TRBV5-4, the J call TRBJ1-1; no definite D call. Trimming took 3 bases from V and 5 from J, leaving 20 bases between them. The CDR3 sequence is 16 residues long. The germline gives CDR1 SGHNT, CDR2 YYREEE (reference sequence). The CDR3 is CASSSIGPVGKTEAFF. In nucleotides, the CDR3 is TGTGCCAGCAGCTCCATTGGCCCCGTGGGGAAAACTGAAGCTTTCTTT. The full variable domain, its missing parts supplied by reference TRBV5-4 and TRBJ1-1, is ETGVTQSPTHLIKTRGQQVTLRCSSQSGHNTVSWYQQALGQGPQFIFQYYREEENGRGNFPPRFSGLQFPNYSSELNVNALELDDSALYLCASSSIGPVGKTEAFFGQGTRLTVV.

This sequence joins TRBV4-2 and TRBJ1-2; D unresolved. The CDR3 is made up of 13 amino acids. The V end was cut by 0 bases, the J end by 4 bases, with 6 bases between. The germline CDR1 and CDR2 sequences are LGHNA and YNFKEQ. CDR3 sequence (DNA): TGTGCCAGCAGCCAAGATCGCGGCTATGGCTACACCTTC. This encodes CASSQDRGYGYTF.

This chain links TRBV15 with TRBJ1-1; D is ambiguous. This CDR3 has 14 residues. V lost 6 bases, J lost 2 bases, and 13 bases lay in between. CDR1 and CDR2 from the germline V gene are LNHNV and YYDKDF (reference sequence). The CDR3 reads CATSLTRRNTEAFF. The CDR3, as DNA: TGTGCCACCAGTTTGACCCGGCGAAACACTGAAGCTTTCTTT.

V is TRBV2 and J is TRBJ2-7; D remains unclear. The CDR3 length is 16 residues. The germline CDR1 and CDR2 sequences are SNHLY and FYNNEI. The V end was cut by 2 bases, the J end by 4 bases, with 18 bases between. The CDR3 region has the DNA TGTGCCAGCAGTGAAACCCCAGATAGGTCCCATTACGAGCAGTACTTC. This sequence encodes CASSETPDRSHYEQYF.

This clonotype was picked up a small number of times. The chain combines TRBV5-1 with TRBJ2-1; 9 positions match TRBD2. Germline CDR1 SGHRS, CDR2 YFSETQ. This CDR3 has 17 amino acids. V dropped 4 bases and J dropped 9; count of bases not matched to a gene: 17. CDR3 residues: CASSPSHIAGVYVEQFF. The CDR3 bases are TGCGCCAGCAGCCCGTCCCATATAGCGGGAGTCTATGTTGAGCAGTTCTTC.

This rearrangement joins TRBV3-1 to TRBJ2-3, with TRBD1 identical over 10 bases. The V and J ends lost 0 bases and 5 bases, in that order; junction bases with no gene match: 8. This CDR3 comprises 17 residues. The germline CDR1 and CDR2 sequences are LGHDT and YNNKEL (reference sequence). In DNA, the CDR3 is TGTGCCAGCAGCCAAGAGATATCGGGACAGGGGAGAGATACGCAGTATTTT. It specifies CASSQEISGQGRDTQYF.

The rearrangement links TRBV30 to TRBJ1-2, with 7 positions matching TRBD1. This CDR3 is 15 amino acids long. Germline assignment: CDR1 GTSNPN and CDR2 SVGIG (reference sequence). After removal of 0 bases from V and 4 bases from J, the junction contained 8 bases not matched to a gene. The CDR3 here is CAWSVLYGTVYGYTF. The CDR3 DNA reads TGTGCCTGGAGTGTACTTTATGGGACAGTCTATGGCTACACCTTC.

In DNA form, the CDR3 reads TGTGCCAGCAGCTTAGCGGACAGGGGGTTGGAGACCCAGTACTTC. It translates to CASSLADRGLETQYF. V is TRBV7-9 and J is TRBJ2-5, with 10 bases fitting TRBD1. The germline gives CDR1 SEHNR, CDR2 FQNEAQ (reference sequence). Trimming took 0 bases from V and 5 from J; bases not matched to a gene: 3. The CDR3 is made up of 15 amino acids. Looking up the rest from reference TRBV7-9 and TRBJ2-5 gives the full variable domain: DTGVSQNPRHKITKRGQNVTFRCDPISEHNRLYWYRQTLGQGPEFLTYFQNEAQLEKSRLLSDRFSAERPKGSFSTLEIQRTEQGDSAMYLCASSLADRGLETQYFGPGTRLLVL.

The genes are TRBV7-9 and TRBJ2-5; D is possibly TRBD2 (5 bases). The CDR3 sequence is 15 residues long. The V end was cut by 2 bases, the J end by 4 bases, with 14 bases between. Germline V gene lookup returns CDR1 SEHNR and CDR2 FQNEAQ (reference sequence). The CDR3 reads CASSLPRTGIETQYF. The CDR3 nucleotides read TGTGCCAGCAGCTTACCAAGGACGGGGATAGAGACCCAGTACTTC.

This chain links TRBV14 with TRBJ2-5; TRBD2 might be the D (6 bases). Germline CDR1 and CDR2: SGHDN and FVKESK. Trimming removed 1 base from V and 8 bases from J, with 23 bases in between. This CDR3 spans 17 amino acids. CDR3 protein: CASSQVGGLARGNTQYF. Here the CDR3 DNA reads TGTGCCAGCAGCCAAGTCGGTGGGCTAGCGAGGGGAAATACCCAGTACTTC.